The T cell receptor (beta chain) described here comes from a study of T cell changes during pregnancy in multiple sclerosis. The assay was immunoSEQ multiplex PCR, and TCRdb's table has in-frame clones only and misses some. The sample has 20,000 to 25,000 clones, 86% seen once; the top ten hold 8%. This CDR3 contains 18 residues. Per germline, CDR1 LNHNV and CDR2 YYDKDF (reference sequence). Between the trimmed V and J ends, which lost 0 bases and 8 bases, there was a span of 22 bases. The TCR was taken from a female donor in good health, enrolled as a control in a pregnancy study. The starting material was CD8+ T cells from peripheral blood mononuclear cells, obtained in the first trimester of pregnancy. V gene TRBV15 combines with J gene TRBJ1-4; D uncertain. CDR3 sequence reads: CATSREVPGLREQEKLFF. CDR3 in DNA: TGTGCCACCAGCAGAGAGGTGCCCGGACTACGGGAACAAGAAAAACTGTTTTTT. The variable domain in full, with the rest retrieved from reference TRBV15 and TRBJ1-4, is DAMVIQNPRYQVTQFGKPVTLSCSQTLNHNVMYWYQQKSSQAPKLLFHYYDKDFNNEADTPDNFQSRRPNTSFCFLDIRSPGLGDTAMYLCATSREVPGLREQEKLFFGSGTQLSVL.